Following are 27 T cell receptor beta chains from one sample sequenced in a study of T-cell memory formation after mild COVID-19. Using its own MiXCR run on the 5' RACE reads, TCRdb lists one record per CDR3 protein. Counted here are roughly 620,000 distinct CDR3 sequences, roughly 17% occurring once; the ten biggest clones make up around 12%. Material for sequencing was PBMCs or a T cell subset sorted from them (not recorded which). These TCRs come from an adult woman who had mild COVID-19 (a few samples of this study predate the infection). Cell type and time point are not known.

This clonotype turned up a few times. CDR3 loop: CASSARQGGEQYF. The CDR3 DNA sequence: TGTGCCAGCAGCGCCCGACAGGGGGGCGAGCAGTACTTC. The V call is TRBV9, the J call TRBJ2-7, with TRBD1 identical over 9 bases. Per germline, CDR1 SGDLS and CDR2 YYNGEE. V was clipped by 3 bases and J by 6 bases; unmatched bases: 4. The CDR3 contains 13 residues. The variable domain in full, completed from reference TRBV9 and TRBJ2-7, reads DSGVTQTPKHLITATGQRVTLRCSPRSGDLSVYWYQQSLDQGLQFLIQYYNGEERAKGNILERFSAQQFPDLHSELNLSSLELGDSALYFCASSARQGGEQYFGPGTRLTVT.

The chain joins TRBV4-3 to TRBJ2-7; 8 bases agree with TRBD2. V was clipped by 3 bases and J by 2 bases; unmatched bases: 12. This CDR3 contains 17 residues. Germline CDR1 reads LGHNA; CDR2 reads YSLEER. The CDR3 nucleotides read TGCGCCAGCAGCCACACTTTAGGCGGGAGGACAGCCTACGAGCAGTACTTC. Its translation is CASSHTLGGRTAYEQYF.

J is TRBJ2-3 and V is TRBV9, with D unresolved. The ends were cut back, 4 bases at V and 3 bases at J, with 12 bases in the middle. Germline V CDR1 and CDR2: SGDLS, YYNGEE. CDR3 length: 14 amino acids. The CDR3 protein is CASSPPGETDTQYF. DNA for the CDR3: TGTGCCAGCAGCCCCCCGGGTGAGACAGATACGCAGTATTTT.

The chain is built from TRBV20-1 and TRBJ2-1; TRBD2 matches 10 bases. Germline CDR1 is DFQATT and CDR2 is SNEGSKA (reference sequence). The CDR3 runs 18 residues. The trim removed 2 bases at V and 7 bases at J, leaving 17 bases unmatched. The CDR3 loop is CSARLVAGGHGGVNEQFF. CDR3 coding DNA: TGCAGTGCTAGATTGGTAGCGGGAGGTCACGGGGGGGTGAATGAGCAGTTCTTC.

The CDR3 DNA is TGCAGTGCTTTGACCGTAGCGGGGTTGCAAGAGACCCAGTACTTC. Encoded protein: CSALTVAGLQETQYF. The V gene is TRBV20-1, the J gene TRBJ2-5; TRBD2 matches at 8 bases. The CDR3 has 15 residues. The V and J ends lost 5 bases and 2 bases, in that order; junction bases with no gene match: 10. CDR1 is DFQATT and CDR2 is SNEGSKA in the germline V gene (reference sequence).

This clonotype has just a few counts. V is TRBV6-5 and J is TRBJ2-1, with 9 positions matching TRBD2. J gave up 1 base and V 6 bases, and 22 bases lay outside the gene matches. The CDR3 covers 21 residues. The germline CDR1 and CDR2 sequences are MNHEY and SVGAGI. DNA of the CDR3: TGTGCCAGCAGCCTGGCACCGGGTTTTAGCGGGAGCAGAGTATCCTACAATGAGCAGTTCTTC. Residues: CASSLAPGFSGSRVSYNEQFF.

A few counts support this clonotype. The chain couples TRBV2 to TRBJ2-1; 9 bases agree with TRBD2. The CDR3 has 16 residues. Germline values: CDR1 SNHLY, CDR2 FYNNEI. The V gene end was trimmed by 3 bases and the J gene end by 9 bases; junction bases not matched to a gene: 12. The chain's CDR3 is CASSDGGGGALGEQFF. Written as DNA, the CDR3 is TGTGCCAGCAGTGACGGCGGCGGGGGGGCTTTGGGTGAGCAGTTCTTC.

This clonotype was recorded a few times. CDR3 residues: CASSLRQGDDKAGSYEQYF. The CDR3, as DNA: TGTGCCAGCAGTTTAAGGCAGGGTGATGATAAGGCAGGCTCCTACGAGCAGTACTTC. The chain carries TRBV12-3 or TRBV12-4 and TRBJ2-7; the D gene is possibly TRBD1 (5 bases). This CDR3 comprises 19 residues. The V gene lost 2 bases and the J gene lost 0 bases, with 23 bases spanning the gap.

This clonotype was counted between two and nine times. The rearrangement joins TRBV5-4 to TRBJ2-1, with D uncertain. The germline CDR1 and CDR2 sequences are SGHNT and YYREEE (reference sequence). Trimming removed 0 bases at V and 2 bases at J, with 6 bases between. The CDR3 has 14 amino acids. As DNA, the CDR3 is TGTGCCAGCAGCTTGGAAGAGGCCTACAATGAGCAGTTCTTC. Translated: CASSLEEAYNEQFF.

CDR3 coding DNA: TGTGCCAGCAGCTTAGTTTCACCCTTCACAGATACGCAGTATTTT. This translates into CASSLVSPFTDTQYF. The chain uses TRBV7-2 and TRBJ2-3; no clear D. The CDR3 sequence is 15 residues long. V was clipped by 1 base and J by 2 bases, with 10 bases between them. Germline V gene data show CDR1 as SGHTA and CDR2 as FQGNSA.

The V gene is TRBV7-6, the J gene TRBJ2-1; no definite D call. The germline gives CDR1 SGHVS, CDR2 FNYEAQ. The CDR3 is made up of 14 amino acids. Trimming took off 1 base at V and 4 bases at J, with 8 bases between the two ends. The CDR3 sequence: CASSLERTYNEQFF. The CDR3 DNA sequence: TGTGCCAGCAGCTTAGAGCGAACTTACAATGAGCAGTTCTTC.

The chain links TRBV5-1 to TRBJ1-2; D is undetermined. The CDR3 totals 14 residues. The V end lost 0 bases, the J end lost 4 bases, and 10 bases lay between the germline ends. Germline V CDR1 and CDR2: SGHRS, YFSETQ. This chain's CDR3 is CASSLDPGPYGYTF. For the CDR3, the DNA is TGCGCCAGCAGCTTGGATCCGGGCCCCTATGGCTACACCTTC.

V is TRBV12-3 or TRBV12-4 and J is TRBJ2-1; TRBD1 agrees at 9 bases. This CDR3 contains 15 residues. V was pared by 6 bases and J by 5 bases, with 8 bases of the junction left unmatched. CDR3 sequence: CASRGPGQGHNEQFF. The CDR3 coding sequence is TGTGCCAGCAGAGGTCCGGGACAGGGCCACAATGAGCAGTTCTTC.

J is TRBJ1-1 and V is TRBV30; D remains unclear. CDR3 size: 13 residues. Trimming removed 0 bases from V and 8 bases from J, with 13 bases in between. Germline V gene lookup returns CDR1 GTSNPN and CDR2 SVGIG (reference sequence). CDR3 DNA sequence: TGTGCCTGGAGTGTACTAAGGCATTTAGAAGCTTTCTTT. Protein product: CAWSVLRHLEAFF. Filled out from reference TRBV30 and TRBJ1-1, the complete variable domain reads SQTIHQWPATLVQPVGSPLSLECTVEGTSNPNLYWYRQAAGRGLQLLFYSVGIGQISSEVPQNLSASRPQDRQFILSSKKLLLSDSGFYLCAWSVLRHLEAFFGQGTRLTVV.

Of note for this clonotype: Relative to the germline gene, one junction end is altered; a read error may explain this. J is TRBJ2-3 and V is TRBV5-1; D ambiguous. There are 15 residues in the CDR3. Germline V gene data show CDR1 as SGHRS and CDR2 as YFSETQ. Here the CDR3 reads CASSLGPARTETQYF. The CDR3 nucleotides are TGCGCCAGCAGCTTGGGGCCCGCTCGCACAGAGACGCAGTATTTT.

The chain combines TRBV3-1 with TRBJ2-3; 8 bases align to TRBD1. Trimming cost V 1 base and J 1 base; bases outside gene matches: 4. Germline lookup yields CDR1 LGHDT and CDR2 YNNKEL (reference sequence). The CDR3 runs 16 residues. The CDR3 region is CASSQGQGIGTDTQYF. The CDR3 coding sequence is TGTGCCAGCAGCCAAGGACAGGGGATCGGCACAGATACGCAGTATTTT.

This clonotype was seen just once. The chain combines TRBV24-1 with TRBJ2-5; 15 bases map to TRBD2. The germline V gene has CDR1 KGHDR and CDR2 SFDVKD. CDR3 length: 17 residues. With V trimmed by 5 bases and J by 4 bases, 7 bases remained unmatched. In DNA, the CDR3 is TGTGCCACCAGTGTTGGGACTAGCGGGAGGCCAGGAGAGACCCAGTACTTC. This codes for CATSVGTSGRPGETQYF.

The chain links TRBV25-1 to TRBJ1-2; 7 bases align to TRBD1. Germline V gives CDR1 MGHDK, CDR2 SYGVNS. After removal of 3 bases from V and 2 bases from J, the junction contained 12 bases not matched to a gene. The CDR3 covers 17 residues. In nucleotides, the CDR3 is TGTGCCAGCAGTGACCAAGGACCGGGACAGATAAACTATGGCTACACCTTC. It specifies CASSDQGPGQINYGYTF.

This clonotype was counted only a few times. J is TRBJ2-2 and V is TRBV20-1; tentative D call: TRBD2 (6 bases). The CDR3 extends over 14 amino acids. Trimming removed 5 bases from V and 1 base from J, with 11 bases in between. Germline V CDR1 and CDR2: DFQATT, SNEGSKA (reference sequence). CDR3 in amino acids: CSARRGMNTGELFF. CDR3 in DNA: TGCAGTGCTCGGCGGGGAATGAACACCGGGGAGCTGTTTTTT.

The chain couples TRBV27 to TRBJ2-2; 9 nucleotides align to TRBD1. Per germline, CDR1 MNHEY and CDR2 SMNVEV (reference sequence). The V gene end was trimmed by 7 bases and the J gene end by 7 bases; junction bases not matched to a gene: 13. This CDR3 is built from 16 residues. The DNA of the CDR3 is TGTGCCAGCACCTCCCGGGACAGGGTTTATATCGGGGAGCTGTTTTTT. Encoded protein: CASTSRDRVYIGELFF.

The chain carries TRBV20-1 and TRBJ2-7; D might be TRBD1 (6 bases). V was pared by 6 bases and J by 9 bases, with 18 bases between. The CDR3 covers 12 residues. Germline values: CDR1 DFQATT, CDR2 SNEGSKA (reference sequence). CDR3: CSASKDRGGQYF. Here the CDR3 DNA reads TGCAGTGCCTCGAAGGACCGAGGGGGGCAGTACTTC.

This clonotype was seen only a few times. Here the CDR3 DNA reads TGTGCCAGTGTTCCCAGATGGGGGGCGATCAATCAGCCCCAGCATTTT. Its protein product is CASVPRWGAINQPQHF. J is TRBJ1-5 and V is TRBV19, with D possibly TRBD1 on 6 matching bases. The V gene lost 8 bases and the J gene lost 3 bases, with 20 bases spanning the gap. This CDR3 comprises 16 residues. From germline, CDR1 is LNHDA and CDR2 SQIVND (reference sequence). The full variable domain, rest sourced from reference TRBV19 and TRBJ1-5, is DGGITQSPKYLFRKEGQNVTLSCEQNLNHDAMYWYRQDPGQGLRLIYYSQIVNDFQKGDIAEGYSVSREKKESFPLTVTSAQKNPTAFYLCASVPRWGAINQPQHFGDGTRLSIL.

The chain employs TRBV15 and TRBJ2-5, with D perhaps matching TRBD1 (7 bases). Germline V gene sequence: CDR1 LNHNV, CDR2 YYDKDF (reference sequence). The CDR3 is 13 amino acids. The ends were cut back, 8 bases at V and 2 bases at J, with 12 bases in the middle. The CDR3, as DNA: TGTGCCACCGCGCGGGACAGACAAGAGACCCAGTACTTC. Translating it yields CATARDRQETQYF.

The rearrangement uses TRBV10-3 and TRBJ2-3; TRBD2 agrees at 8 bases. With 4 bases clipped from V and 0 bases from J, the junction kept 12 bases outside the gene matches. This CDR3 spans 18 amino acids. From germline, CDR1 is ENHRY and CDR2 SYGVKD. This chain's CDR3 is CAISALGASGSSTDTQYF. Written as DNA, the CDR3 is TGTGCCATCAGTGCCCTGGGGGCTAGCGGGTCTAGCACAGATACGCAGTATTTT.

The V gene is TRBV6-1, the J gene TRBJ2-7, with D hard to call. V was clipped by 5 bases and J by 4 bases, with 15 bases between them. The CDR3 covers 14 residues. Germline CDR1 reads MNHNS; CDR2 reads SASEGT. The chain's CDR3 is CASSSPYGRYEQYF. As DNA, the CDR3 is TGTGCCAGCAGTTCCCCGTATGGTCGATACGAGCAGTACTTC.

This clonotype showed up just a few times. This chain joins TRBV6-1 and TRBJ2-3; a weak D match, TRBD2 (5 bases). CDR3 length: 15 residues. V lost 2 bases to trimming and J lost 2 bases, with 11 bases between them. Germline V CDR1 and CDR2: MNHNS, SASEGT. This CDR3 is CASSEQTTSTDTQYF. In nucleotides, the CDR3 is TGTGCCAGCAGTGAACAGACTACCTCCACAGATACGCAGTATTTT.

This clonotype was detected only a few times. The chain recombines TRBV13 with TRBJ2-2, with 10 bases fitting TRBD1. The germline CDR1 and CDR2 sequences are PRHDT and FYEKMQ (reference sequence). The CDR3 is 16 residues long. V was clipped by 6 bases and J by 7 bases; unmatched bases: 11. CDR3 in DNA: TGTGCCAGCAGTAAACCGGGACAGGGGAGAATCGGGGAGCTGTTTTTT. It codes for CASSKPGQGRIGELFF.